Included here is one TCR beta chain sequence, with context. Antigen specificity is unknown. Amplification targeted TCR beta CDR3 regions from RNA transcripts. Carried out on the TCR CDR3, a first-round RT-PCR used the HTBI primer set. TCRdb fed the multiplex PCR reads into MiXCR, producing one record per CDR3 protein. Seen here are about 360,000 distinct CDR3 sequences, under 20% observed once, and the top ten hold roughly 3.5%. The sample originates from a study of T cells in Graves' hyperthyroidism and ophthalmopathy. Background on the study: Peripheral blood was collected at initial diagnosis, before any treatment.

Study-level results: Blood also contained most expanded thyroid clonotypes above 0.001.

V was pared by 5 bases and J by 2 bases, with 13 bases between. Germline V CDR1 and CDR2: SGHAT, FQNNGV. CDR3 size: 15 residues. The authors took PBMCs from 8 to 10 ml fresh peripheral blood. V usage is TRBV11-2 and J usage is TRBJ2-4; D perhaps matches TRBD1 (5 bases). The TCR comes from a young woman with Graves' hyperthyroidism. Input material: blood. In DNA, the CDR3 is TGTGCCAGCAGCCTTCTTAAGGGGCCCAAAAACATTCAGTACTTC. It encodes CASSLLKGPKNIQYF.